This entry concerns a single T cell receptor (beta chain). What it binds is unknown. This sample is part of a study of T cell responses to AZD1222 COVID-19 vaccine. Turning to the study itself: Second doses at about 4 or about 12 weeks were pooled. The study's findings and limits: Two doses of AZD1222 preceded a rise in Spike-specific TCR breadth and depth. The donor group comprised mostly white British people and more females; the analysis possibly underestimated clonal diversity.

The germline CDR1 and CDR2 sequences are PRHDT and FYEKMQ (reference sequence). There are 18 residues in the CDR3. Trimming at V came to 4 bases and at J to 0 bases, leaving 12 bases not matched to a gene. TCRdb's table, derived via immunoSEQ multiplex PCR, lists solely in-frame clones and lacks some. Of fewer than 130,000 clones listed, over 75% were seen once; the top ten hold around 4.6%. The V and J genes are TRBV13 and TRBJ1-3; the match to TRBD1 covers 7 bases. The starting material was peripheral blood, obtained on day 0 of AZD1222 vaccination. The clonotype was recovered from an adult in good health. CDR3 loop: CASSSGIGTVSSGNTIYF. The CDR3 bases are TGTGCCAGCAGCTCCGGTATCGGGACAGTGAGCTCTGGAAACACCATATATTTT.